A single sample is the source of the 18 T cell receptor beta chains below, sequenced in a study of blood T cell repertoires in COVID-19. TCRdb keeps only in-frame clones here, not all; method: immunoSEQ multiplex PCR. This sample has a few hundred thousand clones, with 70% to 90% found just once. What was sequenced was peripheral blood. Every receptor here comes from a woman in her fifties or sixties with acute or convalescent COVID-19.

The rearrangement joins TRBV28 to TRBJ2-1; 11 bases align to TRBD2. The CDR3 loop spans 14 amino acids. The V segment lost 7 bases and the J segment 3 bases; nucleotides outside the gene matches: 2. CDR1 is MDHEN, CDR2 SYDVKM, per germline. The DNA of the CDR3 is TGTGCCAGCAACCTAGCGGGGGGCTACAATGAGCAGTTCTTC. Amino acids: CASNLAGGYNEQFF.

This clone has a handful of counts. This chain links TRBV10-3 with TRBJ1-1; unclear D gene. CDR1 and CDR2 from the germline V gene are ENHRY and SYGVKD. This CDR3 spans 14 amino acids. V was pared by 8 bases and J by 3 bases, with 16 bases between. CDR3 region: CAIAHPGMDTEAFF. CDR3 sequence (DNA): TGTGCCATCGCCCACCCGGGGATGGACACTGAAGCTTTCTTT.

The CDR3 spells CASSFGGTGTGELFF. The CDR3 DNA reads TGCGCCAGCAGCTTCGGGGGGACGGGCACCGGGGAGCTGTTTTTT. The chain is built from TRBV4-1 and TRBJ2-2; the match to TRBD2 covers 7 bases. V trimming: 5 bases; J trimming: 4 bases; junction bases outside the gene matches: 7. The CDR3 sequence is 15 residues long. Germline lookup yields CDR1 MGHRA and CDR2 YSYEKL.

CDR3 protein: CASGSRDRSDSPLHF. The DNA of the CDR3 is TGTGCTAGTGGTTCCCGTGACAGGTCCGATTCACCCCTCCACTTT. The chain uses TRBV12-5 and TRBJ1-6; a weak D match, TRBD1 (6 bases). There are 15 residues in the CDR3. V lost 4 bases and J 8 bases, leaving 15 bases between the germline ends. Germline CDR1 LGHNT, CDR2 FRNRAP.

This chain joins TRBV21-1 and TRBJ2-3; the table's TRBD1 call for D was not verified on the DNA. TRBV21-1 is assigned pseudogene status. The CDR3 is 16 residues long. CDR3 loop: CASRPGTASGTDTQYF. In DNA, the CDR3 is TGTGCCAGCAGACCCGGGACAGCCTCTGGCACAGATACGCAGTATTTT.

This chain connects TRBV15 to TRBJ2-3; D is possibly TRBD2 (6 bases). The CDR3 totals 16 residues. CDR1 is LNHNV, CDR2 YYDKDF, per germline (reference sequence). V lost 1 base and J 1 base, leaving 12 bases between the germline ends. The CDR3 DNA sequence: TGTGCCACCAGCAGAGGGCAGGGCGGGGGCACAGATACGCAGTATTTT. It encodes CATSRGQGGGTDTQYF.

This chain's CDR3 is CASSQGGLAGNDEQYF. The DNA for the CDR3 is TGCGCCAGCAGCCAAGGGGGACTAGCGGGAAACGACGAGCAGTACTTC. The rearrangement uses TRBV4-3 and TRBJ2-7; 13 bases line up with TRBD2. This CDR3 is built from 16 residues. J lost 5 bases, V lost 1 base, and 5 bases had no gene match. Germline values: CDR1 LGHNA, CDR2 YSLEER.

V is TRBV6-1 and J is TRBJ1-2, with 7 bases lining up with TRBD1. V was pared by 2 bases and J by 1 base, with 10 bases of the junction left unmatched. This CDR3 has 17 amino acids. Germline V lookup: CDR1 MNHNS, CDR2 SASEGT. CDR3 sequence (DNA): TGTGCCAGCAGTGAAACGTCCCCCGGACAGGTTAACTATGGCTACACCTTC. This codes for CASSETSPGQVNYGYTF.

The chain recombines TRBV2 with TRBJ1-5, with TRBD1 matching over 10 bases. With 6 bases clipped from V and 6 bases from J, the junction kept 14 bases outside the gene matches. CDR3 length: 17 amino acids. The germline gives CDR1 SNHLY, CDR2 FYNNEI. CDR3 nucleotide sequence: TGTGCCAGCAGGGACGTCCCGGGACAGGGGTATTCTCAGCCCCAGCATTTT. Its protein product is CASRDVPGQGYSQPQHF.

This clone was seen only once. The V call is TRBV27, the J call TRBJ2-4; no firm D call. The length of the CDR3 is 14 residues. V dropped 6 bases and J dropped 11 bases, with 20 bases sitting between them. Germline-derived CDR1 and CDR2 are MNHEY and SMNVEV (reference sequence). CDR3 residues: CASSPYGPPVFQYF. As DNA, the CDR3 is TGTGCCAGCAGCCCCTATGGTCCGCCGGTCTTTCAGTACTTC.

The count of this clone is one. This chain's CDR3 is CASSLEGSYGYTF. For the CDR3, the DNA is TGTGCCAGCAGTTTGGAGGGATCCTATGGCTACACCTTC. The rearrangement joins TRBV12-3 or TRBV12-4 to TRBJ1-2, with D uncertain. V shed 3 bases and J shed 4 bases, with 9 bases lying between them. The CDR3 contains 13 residues.

The chain combines TRBV7-9 with TRBJ1-4; unclear D gene. The CDR3 has 11 residues. Germline CDR1 SEHNR, CDR2 FQNEAQ (reference sequence). Trimming took off 5 bases at V and 7 bases at J, with 5 bases between the two ends. CDR3: CASSPGEKLFF. The CDR3 DNA reads as TGTGCCAGCAGCCCGGGTGAAAAACTGTTTTTT.

This sequence joins TRBV3-1 (or the pseudogene TRBV3-2) and TRBJ1-2, with D unclear. V was pared by 0 bases and J by 7 bases, with 9 bases between. The CDR3 covers 13 residues. Germline lookup yields CDR1 LGHDT and CDR2 YNNKEL (reference sequence). The DNA for the CDR3 is TGTGCCAGCAGCCAAGATCCGGGAGGTGGCTACACCTTC. Its translation is CASSQDPGGGYTF.

This clone was counted once. The chain is built from TRBV7-3 and TRBJ2-2; possibly TRBD1 for D (6 bases). CDR1 is SGHTA, CDR2 FQGTGA, per germline. With 1 base removed from V and 0 bases from J, the gap between germline ends came to 6 bases. This CDR3 comprises 15 residues. The CDR3 loop reads CASSLRGPNTGELFF. CDR3 nucleotide sequence: TGTGCCAGCAGCTTAAGGGGGCCGAACACCGGGGAGCTGTTTTTT.

The chain joins TRBV29-1 to TRBJ1-1; D is perhaps TRBD1 (5 bases). Trimming shortened V by 7 bases and J by 1 base, and 13 bases separated the two germline ends. This CDR3 region has 13 residues. Germline lookup yields CDR1 SQVTM and CDR2 ANQGSEA. The chain's CDR3 is CSATGVGNTEAFF. The DNA of the CDR3 is TGCAGCGCCACGGGGGTAGGGAACACTGAAGCTTTCTTT.

This chain's CDR3 is CASTSPAQGVYEQYF. Written as DNA, the CDR3 is TGTGCCAGCACCTCACCGGCACAGGGGGTCTACGAGCAGTACTTC. This chain joins TRBV6-5 and TRBJ2-7, with 8 bases lining up with TRBD1. The CDR3 has 15 amino acids. Germline assignment: CDR1 MNHEY and CDR2 SVGAGI. V dropped 7 bases and J dropped 3; count of bases not matched to a gene: 11.

This chain uses TRBV12-1 with TRBJ2-3; TRBD2 is the table's D call, not checked against the DNA. TRBV12-1 is labeled a pseudogene. This CDR3 spans 14 amino acids. The CDR3 loop reads CASSPFKPRDTQYF. The CDR3 DNA sequence: TGTGCCAGCAGCCCCTTTAAGCCCCGGGATACGCAGTATTTT.

V and J are TRBV7-3 and TRBJ1-1; D is unclear. The V and J ends lost 6 bases and 1 base respectively, with 15 bases between them. This CDR3 spans 15 amino acids. Germline CDR1 is SGHTA and CDR2 is FQGTGA. This chain's CDR3 is CASSPSHGSNTEAFF. CDR3 bases: TGTGCCAGCAGTCCATCCCACGGTTCGAACACTGAAGCTTTCTTT.